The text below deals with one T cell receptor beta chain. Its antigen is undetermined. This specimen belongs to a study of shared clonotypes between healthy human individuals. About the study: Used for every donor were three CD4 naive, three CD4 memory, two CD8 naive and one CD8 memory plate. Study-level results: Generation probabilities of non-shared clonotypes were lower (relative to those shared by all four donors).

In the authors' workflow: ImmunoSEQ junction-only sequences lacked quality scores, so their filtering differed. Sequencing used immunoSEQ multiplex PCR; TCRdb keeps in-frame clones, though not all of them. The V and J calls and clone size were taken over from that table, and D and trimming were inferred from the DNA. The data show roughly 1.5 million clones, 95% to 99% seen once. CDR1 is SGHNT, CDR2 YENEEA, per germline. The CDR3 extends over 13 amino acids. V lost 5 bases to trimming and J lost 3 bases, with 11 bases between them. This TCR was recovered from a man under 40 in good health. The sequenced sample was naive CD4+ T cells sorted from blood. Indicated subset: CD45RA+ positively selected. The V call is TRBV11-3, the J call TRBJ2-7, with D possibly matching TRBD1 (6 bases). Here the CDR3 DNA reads TGTGCCAGCAGCCACGGGACAAACTACGAGCAGTACTTC. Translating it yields CASSHGTNYEQYF.